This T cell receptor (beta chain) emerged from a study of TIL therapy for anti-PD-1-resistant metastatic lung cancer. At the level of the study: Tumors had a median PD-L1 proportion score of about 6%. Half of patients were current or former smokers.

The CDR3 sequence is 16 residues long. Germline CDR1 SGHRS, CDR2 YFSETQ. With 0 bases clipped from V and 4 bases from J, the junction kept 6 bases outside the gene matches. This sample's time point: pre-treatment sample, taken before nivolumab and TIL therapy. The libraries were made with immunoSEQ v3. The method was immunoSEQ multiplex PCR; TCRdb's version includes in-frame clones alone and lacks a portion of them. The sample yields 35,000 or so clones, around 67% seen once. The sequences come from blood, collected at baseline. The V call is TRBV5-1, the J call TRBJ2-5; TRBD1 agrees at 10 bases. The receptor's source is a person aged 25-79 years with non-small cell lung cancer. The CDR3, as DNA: TGCGCCAGCAGCTTGGGACCCGGACAGGGGGGAGAGACCCAGTACTTC. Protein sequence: CASSLGPGQGGETQYF.